Shown below are 32 T cell receptor beta chains from a single sample sequenced in a study of OX40 agonist ivuxolimab in advanced cancers. Sequencing was performed with immunoSEQ multiplex PCR; in TCRdb, only in-frame clones are kept and a portion is missing. Here the sample spans 65,000 to 90,000 clones, roughly 85% being singletons. Source: CD4+ or CD8+ T cells sorted from blood, taken in a trial of the OX40 agonist ivuxolimab. The receptors originated from an adult with an advanced solid tumor such as melanoma, head and neck, liver or kidney cancer.

Only one count was recorded for this clone. In nucleotides, the CDR3 is TGTGCCAGCAGCTTCGTCGGGGACAGATCCTACGAGCAGTACTTC. It translates to CASSFVGDRSYEQYF. This chain links TRBV5-4 with TRBJ2-7, with TRBD1 matching over 7 bases. V was pared by 2 bases and J by 1 base, with 6 bases of the junction left unmatched. Germline V gene data show CDR1 as SGHNT and CDR2 as YYREEE (reference sequence). There are 15 residues in the CDR3.

V gene TRBV12-5 combines with J gene TRBJ1-5; D not resolved. Trimming left V 0 bases short and J 8 bases short, with 8 bases between. Germline V gene sequence: CDR1 LGHNT, CDR2 FRNRAP. The CDR3 covers 13 residues. CDR3 region: CASGLVDGKPQHF. CDR3 bases: TGTGCTAGTGGTTTGGTAGACGGCAAGCCCCAGCATTTT.

The count of this clone is one. This sequence joins TRBV29-1 and TRBJ2-5, with D perhaps TRBD1 (5 bases). The germline CDR1 and CDR2 sequences are SQVTM and ANQGSEA. V was shortened by 4 bases and J by 4 bases, with 10 bases between the two germline ends. This CDR3 has 12 amino acids. CDR3 region: CSVAGAGETQYF. DNA of the CDR3: TGCAGCGTTGCTGGGGCAGGAGAGACCCAGTACTTC.

The gene calls are TRBV2 and TRBJ2-5; no clear D gene. Trimming took off 8 bases at V and 0 bases at J, with 13 bases between the two ends. The germline V gene encodes CDR1 SNHLY and CDR2 FYNNEI. The CDR3 covers 14 residues. The CDR3 coding sequence is TGTGCCAGCTCGGGTCCCCCTTACCAAGAGACCCAGTACTTC. Its translation is CASSGPPYQETQYF.

This clone occurred a few times. V is TRBV27 and J is TRBJ1-4, with TRBD1 matching over 8 bases. The junction had 12 bases not matched to a gene; V was cut back by 4 bases and J by 11 bases. In germline, CDR1 is MNHEY, CDR2 SMNVEV (reference sequence). The CDR3 consists of 15 residues. The DNA for the CDR3 is TGTGCCAGCAGTTCCGCGACAGGGGACGGGGAGAAACTGTTTTTT. Translated: CASSSATGDGEKLFF.

The rearrangement uses TRBV7-9 and TRBJ2-7, with 9 bases lining up with TRBD1. Germline CDR1 and CDR2: SEHNR and FQNEAQ (reference sequence). V lost 5 bases to trimming and J lost 5 bases; unmatched junction nucleotides: 7. The CDR3 sequence is 14 residues long. The CDR3: CASSTRQGGHEQYF. CDR3 DNA: TGTGCCAGCAGCACCAGACAGGGGGGGCACGAGCAGTACTTC.

This chain connects TRBV9 to TRBJ1-3; 8 bases are a match to TRBD1. Germline V gene lookup returns CDR1 SGDLS and CDR2 YYNGEE. The CDR3 extends over 16 amino acids. V shed 4 bases and J 2 bases; nucleotides not matched to a gene: 8. DNA of the CDR3: TGTGCCAGCAGCCCAAGGACAGGGTCGACTGGAAACACCATATATTTT. It is translated as CASSPRTGSTGNTIYF.

This clone has more than one count but fewer than ten. The chain carries TRBV6-4 and TRBJ2-2; D possibly corresponds to TRBD2 (7 bases). Trimming took 2 bases from V and 2 from J, leaving 12 bases between them. Germline CDR1 reads MRHNA; CDR2 reads SNTAGT. The length of the CDR3 is 16 residues. CDR3 sequence (DNA): TGTGCCAGCAGTGACGGGAGGGACACAAACACCGGGGAGCTGTTTTTT. Amino acids: CASSDGRDTNTGELFF.

The chain has TRBV19 and TRBJ2-5, with TRBD1 identical over 8 bases. Per germline, CDR1 LNHDA and CDR2 SQIVND (reference sequence). The CDR3 runs to 16 residues. Trimming removed 4 bases from V and 4 bases from J; junction bases left unmatched: 11. CDR3 nucleotides: TGTGCCAGTAGTAAAAGGACAGGGCCCGTCCGAGAGACCCAGTACTTC. As protein: CASSKRTGPVRETQYF.

This rearrangement joins TRBV4-1 to TRBJ1-2; 9 nucleotides agree with TRBD1. The CDR3 contains 16 residues. Trimming at V came to 3 bases and at J to 2 bases, leaving 7 bases not matched to a gene. Germline V gene lookup returns CDR1 MGHRA and CDR2 YSYEKL. CDR3 amino acids: CASSQMGGQGNYGYTF. In DNA form, the CDR3 reads TGCGCCAGCAGCCAGATGGGAGGACAGGGGAACTATGGCTACACCTTC.

The chain uses TRBV5-4 and TRBJ2-5; D may be TRBD2 (5 bases). This CDR3 spans 15 amino acids. From germline, CDR1 is SGHNT and CDR2 YYREEE (reference sequence). V gave up 0 bases and J gave up 4 bases, with 13 bases separating them. This CDR3 is CASSLDVGRGETQYF. The DNA for the CDR3 is TGTGCCAGCAGCTTGGACGTGGGGAGAGGAGAGACCCAGTACTTC.

J is TRBJ2-5 and V is TRBV7-3; tentative D call: TRBD2 (6 bases). CDR3 length: 15 amino acids. Germline V gene sequence: CDR1 SGHTA, CDR2 FQGTGA. V gave up 5 bases and J gave up 2 bases, with 15 bases separating them. CDR3 sequence (DNA): TGTGCCAGCAGCCCCCGGGCTAGCGAGCAAGAGACCCAGTACTTC. Amino acid sequence: CASSPRASEQETQYF.

The chain links TRBV7-2 to TRBJ1-1; the D is unclear. Germline lookup yields CDR1 SGHTA and CDR2 FQGNSA. CDR3 length: 16 residues. V was trimmed by 2 bases and J by 1 base, leaving 14 bases between them. Here the CDR3 DNA reads TGTGCCAGCAGCTTAACGGGCGGGGTCGGGAACACTGAAGCTTTCTTT. This gives the protein CASSLTGGVGNTEAFF.

The rearrangement links TRBV7-3 to TRBJ1-1; possible D gene TRBD1, 6 bases. This CDR3 comprises 13 residues. Germline assignment: CDR1 SGHTA and CDR2 FQGTGA. V gave up 3 bases and J gave up 7 bases, with 12 bases separating them. The chain's CDR3 is CASSFQGPGEAFF. The CDR3 nucleotides read TGTGCCAGCAGCTTTCAGGGGCCAGGTGAAGCTTTCTTT.

This clone has a handful of counts. The chain joins TRBV30 to TRBJ1-1; 9 bases agree with TRBD1. This CDR3 is built from 13 residues. Unmatched junction bases numbered 7, after V lost 7 bases and J lost 4 bases. Germline-derived CDR1 and CDR2 are GTSNPN and SVGIG (reference sequence). CDR3 region: CASHRGQGTEAFF. In nucleotides, the CDR3 is TGTGCCTCCCACAGGGGGCAGGGCACTGAAGCTTTCTTT.

V gene TRBV7-9 combines with J gene TRBJ2-5; no firm D call. V gave up 3 bases and J gave up 4 bases, with 12 bases separating them. Germline V gene lookup returns CDR1 SEHNR and CDR2 FQNEAQ (reference sequence). This CDR3 spans 14 amino acids. The CDR3 region has the DNA TGTGCCAGCAGCTTTTCGGGCCTCGGAGAGACCCAGTACTTC. Its protein is CASSFSGLGETQYF.

The chain joins TRBV12-5 to TRBJ2-7, with 8 bases aligning to TRBD1. This CDR3 has 15 amino acids. Germline V gives CDR1 LGHNT, CDR2 FRNRAP. J gave up 2 bases and V 6 bases, and 9 bases lay outside the gene matches. The DNA of the CDR3 is TGTGCTAGTGGCCCCGGACAGGGTGGCACCTACGAGCAGTACTTC. Its protein is CASGPGQGGTYEQYF.

This clone was recorded only once. The chain combines TRBV7-2 with TRBJ1-2; a possible D gene is TRBD1 (5 bases). Trimming took 7 bases from V and 9 from J, leaving 18 bases between them. Looked up from germline, CDR1 is SGHTA and CDR2 is FQGNSA. The CDR3 loop spans 13 amino acids. CDR3: CASTRRGTQSYTF. The CDR3 DNA is TGTGCCAGCACCCGTCGGGGGACTCAAAGCTACACCTTC. Variable domain in full (rest from reference TRBV7-2 and TRBJ1-2): GAGVSQSPSNKVTEKGKDVELRCDPISGHTALYWYRQSLGQGLEFLIYFQGNSAPDKSGLPSDRFSAERTGGSVSTLTIQRTQQEDSAVYLCASTRRGTQSYTFGSGTRLTVV.

The CDR3 reads CASSLAPRGFEGYTF. The CDR3 nucleotides are TGTGCCAGCAGCTTAGCGCCTAGGGGGTTCGAAGGCTACACCTTC. This chain uses TRBV7-2 with TRBJ1-2; weak D call: TRBD1 (6 bases). Germline CDR1 is SGHTA and CDR2 is FQGNSA. The CDR3 length is 15 residues. V lost 0 bases, J lost 8 bases, and 16 bases lay in between.

This chain connects TRBV7-6 to TRBJ2-5, with TRBD1 matching over 7 bases. The junction had 13 bases not matched to a gene; V was cut back by 4 bases and J by 5 bases. Germline V gene data show CDR1 as SGHVS and CDR2 as FNYEAQ. This CDR3 is 16 amino acids long. The CDR3 sequence: CASSSLRGPRPETQYF. In DNA, the CDR3 is TGTGCCAGCAGCTCCCTTAGGGGGCCTCGACCCGAGACCCAGTACTTC.

CDR3 sequence (DNA): TGTGCCAGCAGCTTTCACGGGACTAGCTTCGCAGATACGCAGTATTTT. Its protein is CASSFHGTSFADTQYF. V usage is TRBV7-2 and J usage is TRBJ2-3, with 9 bases fitting TRBD2. In germline, CDR1 is SGHTA, CDR2 FQGNSA. CDR3 size: 16 residues. Unmatched junction bases numbered 8, after V lost 3 bases and J lost 4 bases. Full variable domain (rest looked up from reference TRBV7-2 and TRBJ2-3): GAGVSQSPSNKVTEKGKDVELRCDPISGHTALYWYRQSLGQGLEFLIYFQGNSAPDKSGLPSDRFSAERTGGSVSTLTIQRTQQEDSAVYLCASSFHGTSFADTQYFGPGTRLTVL.

The chain uses TRBV5-1 and TRBJ1-5, with 7 nucleotides matching TRBD1. Germline-derived CDR1 and CDR2 are SGHRS and YFSETQ. V shed 0 bases and J 3 bases; nucleotides not matched to a gene: 3. CDR3 length: 15 residues. The CDR3 here is CASSLDTGVNQPQHF. CDR3 in DNA: TGCGCCAGCAGCTTGGATACAGGGGTCAATCAGCCCCAGCATTTT.

V usage is TRBV19 and J usage is TRBJ1-5, with TRBD1 as a possible D gene (5 bases). V lost 4 bases, J lost 7 bases, and 11 bases lay in between. The CDR3 runs to 13 residues. CDR1 and CDR2 (germline): LNHDA, SQIVND (reference sequence). The CDR3 region has the DNA TGTGCCAGTAGTACCCAGGGAGGGCAGCCCCAGCATTTT. Its protein product is CASSTQGGQPQHF.

This chain connects TRBV7-3 to TRBJ1-6, with D perhaps matching TRBD1 (5 bases). CDR3 size: 13 residues. Trimming shortened V by 4 bases and J by 11 bases, and 12 bases separated the two germline ends. Germline CDR1 and CDR2: SGHTA and FQGTGA. CDR3 sequence reads: CASSSGTGTPLHF. In nucleotides, the CDR3 is TGTGCCAGCAGCTCCGGGACTGGAACACCCCTCCACTTT.

The chain employs TRBV7-6 and TRBJ2-2; D unclear. The length of the CDR3 is 13 residues. Germline CDR1 SGHVS, CDR2 FNYEAQ. V was clipped by 2 bases and J by 6 bases, with 7 bases between them. The DNA of the CDR3 is TGTGCCAGCAGCTTACAGCCAGCCGGGGAGCTGTTTTTT. Translated, it gives CASSLQPAGELFF. The whole variable domain, filled in from reference TRBV7-6 and TRBJ2-2, reads GAGVSQSPRYKVTKRGQDVALRCDPISGHVSLYWYRQALGQGPEFLTYFNYEAQQDKSGLPNDRFSAERPEGSISTLTIQRTEQRDSAMYRCASSLQPAGELFFGEGSRLTVL.

J is TRBJ2-2 and V is TRBV4-3; 12 positions match TRBD2. CDR1 and CDR2 (germline): LGHNA, YSLEER. The CDR3 consists of 18 residues. V lost 0 bases and J lost 4; bases outside the gene matches: 6. The CDR3 is CASSQEASGGVFTGELFF. The CDR3 bases are TGCGCCAGCAGCCAAGAGGCTAGCGGGGGGGTTTTCACCGGGGAGCTGTTTTTT.

V gene TRBV18 combines with J gene TRBJ1-4; D gene uncertain. The V gene lost 4 bases and the J gene lost 8 bases, with 11 bases spanning the gap. The CDR3 is made up of 13 amino acids. Germline CDR1 reads KGHSH; CDR2 reads LQKENI. CDR3 amino acids: CASSQAHGEKLFF. CDR3 bases: TGTGCCAGCTCACAGGCGCACGGGGAAAAACTGTTTTTT.

This chain connects TRBV7-8 to TRBJ2-2; D gene ambiguous. The CDR3 covers 13 residues. Germline-derived CDR1 and CDR2 are SGHVS and FQNEAQ. V gave up 1 base and J gave up 6 bases, with 6 bases separating them. Written as DNA, the CDR3 is TGTGCCAGCAGCTTAGTCCCCGCCGGGGAGCTGTTTTTT. It specifies CASSLVPAGELFF.

The CDR3: CAWTGGIAAFF. As DNA, the CDR3 is TGTGCCTGGACGGGGGGCATTGCAGCTTTCTTT. The chain couples TRBV30 to TRBJ1-1, with D possibly TRBD1 on 6 matching bases. Germline V lookup: CDR1 GTSNPN, CDR2 SVGIG (reference sequence). The CDR3 contains 11 residues. Trimming cost V 4 bases and J 10 bases, with 13 bases left between them.

This chain uses TRBV6-1 with TRBJ2-5; D is perhaps TRBD2 (6 bases). Germline loops: CDR1 MNHNS, CDR2 SASEGT. Trimming pared 8 bases from V and 1 base from J, leaving 17 bases between. This CDR3 has 15 amino acids. The chain's CDR3 is CASEGAAGRQETQYF. In DNA, the CDR3 is TGTGCCAGCGAGGGTGCGGCGGGGCGCCAAGAGACCCAGTACTTC.

This clone came up a few times. V and J are TRBV12-5 and TRBJ1-5, with TRBD1 identical over 7 bases. J was trimmed by 6 bases and V by 2 bases; bases with no gene match: 4. Germline values: CDR1 LGHNT, CDR2 FRNRAP. The length of the CDR3 is 14 residues. CDR3: CASGLLQGSQPQHF. The CDR3 DNA sequence: TGTGCTAGTGGTTTGCTACAGGGGAGTCAGCCCCAGCATTTT.

V usage is TRBV7-8 and J usage is TRBJ1-2, with 10 bases aligning to TRBD1. J gave up 3 bases and V 4 bases, and 5 bases lay outside the gene matches. CDR1 SGHVS and CDR2 FQNEAQ come from the germline V gene. This CDR3 region has 15 residues. CDR3 sequence reads: CASSSVTGGDYGYTF. DNA for the CDR3: TGTGCCAGCAGCTCAGTGACAGGGGGCGACTATGGCTACACCTTC.